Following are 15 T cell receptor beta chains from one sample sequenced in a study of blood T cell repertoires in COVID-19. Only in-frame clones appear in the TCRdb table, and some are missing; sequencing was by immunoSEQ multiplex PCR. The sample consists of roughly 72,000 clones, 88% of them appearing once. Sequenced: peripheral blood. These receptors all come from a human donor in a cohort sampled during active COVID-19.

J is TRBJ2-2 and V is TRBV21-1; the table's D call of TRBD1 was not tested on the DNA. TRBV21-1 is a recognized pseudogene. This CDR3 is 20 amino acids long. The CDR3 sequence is CASSNPLRTTGTGDTGELFF. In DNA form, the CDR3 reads TGTGCCAGCAGCAACCCGCTGCGCACTACCGGGACAGGGGACACCGGGGAGCTGTTTTTT.

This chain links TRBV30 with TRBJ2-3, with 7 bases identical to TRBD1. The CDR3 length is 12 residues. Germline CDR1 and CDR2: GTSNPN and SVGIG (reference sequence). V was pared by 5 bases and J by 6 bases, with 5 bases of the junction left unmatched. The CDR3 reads CAWEDRADTQYF. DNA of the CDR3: TGTGCCTGGGAAGACAGGGCCGATACGCAGTATTTT.

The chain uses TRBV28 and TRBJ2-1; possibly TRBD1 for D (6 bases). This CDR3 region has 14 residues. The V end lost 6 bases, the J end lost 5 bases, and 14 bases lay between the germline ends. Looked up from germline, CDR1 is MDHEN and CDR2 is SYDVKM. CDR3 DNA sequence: TGTGCCAGCAGCCAAGCCAACAGGGACAATGAGCAGTTCTTC. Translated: CASSQANRDNEQFF. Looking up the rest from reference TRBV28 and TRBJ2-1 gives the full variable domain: DVKVTQSSRYLVKRTGEKVFLECVQDMDHENMFWYRQDPGLGLRLIYFSYDVKMKEKGDIPEGYSVSREKKERFSLILESASTNQTSMYLCASSQANRDNEQFFGPGTRLTVL.

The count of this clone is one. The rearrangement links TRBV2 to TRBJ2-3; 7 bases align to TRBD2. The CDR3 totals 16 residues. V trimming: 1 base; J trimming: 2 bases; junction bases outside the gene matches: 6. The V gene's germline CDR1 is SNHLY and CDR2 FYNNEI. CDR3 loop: CASSEERLAVTDTQYF. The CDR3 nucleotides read TGTGCCAGCAGTGAAGAGCGGCTAGCGGTCACAGATACGCAGTATTTT.

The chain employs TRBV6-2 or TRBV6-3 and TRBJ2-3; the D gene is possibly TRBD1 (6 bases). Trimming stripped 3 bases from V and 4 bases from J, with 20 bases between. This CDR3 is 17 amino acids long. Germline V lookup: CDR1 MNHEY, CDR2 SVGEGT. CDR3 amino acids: CASSYSLRGRVADTQYF. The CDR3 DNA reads TGTGCCAGCAGTTATTCTCTCAGGGGTCGTGTCGCAGATACGCAGTATTTT.

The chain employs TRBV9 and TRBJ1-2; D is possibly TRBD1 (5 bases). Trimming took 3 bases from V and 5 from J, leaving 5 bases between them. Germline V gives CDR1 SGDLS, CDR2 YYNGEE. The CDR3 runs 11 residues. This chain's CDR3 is CASSGQYGYTF. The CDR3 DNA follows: TGTGCCAGCAGCGGACAGTATGGCTACACCTTC.

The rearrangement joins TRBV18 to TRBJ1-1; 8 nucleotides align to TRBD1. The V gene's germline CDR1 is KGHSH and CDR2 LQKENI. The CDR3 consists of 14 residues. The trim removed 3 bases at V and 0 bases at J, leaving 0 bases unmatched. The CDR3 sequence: CASSPDRVNTEAFF. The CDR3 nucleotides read TGTGCCAGCTCACCGGACAGGGTGAACACTGAAGCTTTCTTT.

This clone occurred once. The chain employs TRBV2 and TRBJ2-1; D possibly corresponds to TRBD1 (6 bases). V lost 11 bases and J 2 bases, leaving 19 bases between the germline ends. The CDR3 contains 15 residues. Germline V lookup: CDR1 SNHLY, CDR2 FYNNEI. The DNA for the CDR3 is TGTGCCGGGCCCCCACAGGGAGCCCCCTACAATGAGCAGTTCTTC. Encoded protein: CAGPPQGAPYNEQFF. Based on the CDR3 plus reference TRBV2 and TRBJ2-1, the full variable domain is EPEVTQTPSHQVTQMGQEVILRCVPISNHLYFYWYRQILGQKVEFLVSFYNNEISEKSEIFDDQFSVERPDGSNFTLKIRSTKLEDSAMYFCAGPPQGAPYNEQFFGPGTRLTVL.

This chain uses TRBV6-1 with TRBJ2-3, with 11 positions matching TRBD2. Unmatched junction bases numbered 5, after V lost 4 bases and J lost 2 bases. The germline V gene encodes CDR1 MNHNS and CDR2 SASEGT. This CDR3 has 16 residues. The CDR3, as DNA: TGTGCCAGCAGTGGCCCTAGCGGGAGGTCCACAGATACGCAGTATTTT. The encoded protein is CASSGPSGRSTDTQYF.

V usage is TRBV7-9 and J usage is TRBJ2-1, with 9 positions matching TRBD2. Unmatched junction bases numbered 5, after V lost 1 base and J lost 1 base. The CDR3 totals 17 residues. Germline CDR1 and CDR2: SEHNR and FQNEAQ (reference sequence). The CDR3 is CASSLEGLARSYNEQFF. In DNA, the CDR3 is TGTGCCAGCAGCTTAGAGGGACTAGCAAGGTCCTACAATGAGCAGTTCTTC.

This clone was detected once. DNA of the CDR3: TGCAGCGTTGTAGGCAGGGGGCCTGGGGCCAACGTCCTGACTTTC. Its translation is CSVVGRGPGANVLTF. J is TRBJ2-6 and V is TRBV29-1, with TRBD1 identical over 8 bases. Germline-derived CDR1 and CDR2 are SQVTM and ANQGSEA. The CDR3 length is 15 residues. V lost 4 bases and J lost 2; bases outside the gene matches: 4.

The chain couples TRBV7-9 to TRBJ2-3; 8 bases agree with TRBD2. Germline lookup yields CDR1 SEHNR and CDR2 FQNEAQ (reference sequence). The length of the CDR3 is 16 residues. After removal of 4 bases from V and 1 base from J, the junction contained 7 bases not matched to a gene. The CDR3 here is CASSYGRGLGTDTQYF. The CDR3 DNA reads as TGTGCCAGCAGCTATGGGAGGGGACTAGGCACAGATACGCAGTATTTT.

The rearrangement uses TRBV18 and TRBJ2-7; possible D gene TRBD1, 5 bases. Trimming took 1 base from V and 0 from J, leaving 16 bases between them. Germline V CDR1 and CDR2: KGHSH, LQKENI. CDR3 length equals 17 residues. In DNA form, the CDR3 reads TGTGCCAGCTCACCACTTTTGTCGCAGGGTCCCTCCTACGAGCAGTACTTC. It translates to CASSPLLSQGPSYEQYF.

CDR3 in DNA: TGCGCCAGCAGTGGTACAGGAGATACGCAGTATTTT. Protein product: CASSGTGDTQYF. The rearrangement uses TRBV10-1 and TRBJ2-3; tentatively, D is TRBD1 (5 bases). The V end was cut by 4 bases, the J end by 5 bases, with 7 bases between. The CDR3 is 12 amino acids. CDR1 and CDR2 from the germline V gene are WNHNN and SYGVQD (reference sequence).

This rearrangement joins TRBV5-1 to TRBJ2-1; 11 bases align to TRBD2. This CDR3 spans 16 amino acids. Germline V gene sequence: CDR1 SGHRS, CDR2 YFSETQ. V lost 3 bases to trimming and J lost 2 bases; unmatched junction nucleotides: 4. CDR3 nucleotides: TGCGCCAGCAGCTCCATAGCGGGAGGGGCCTACAATGAGCAGTTCTTC. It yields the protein CASSSIAGGAYNEQFF.